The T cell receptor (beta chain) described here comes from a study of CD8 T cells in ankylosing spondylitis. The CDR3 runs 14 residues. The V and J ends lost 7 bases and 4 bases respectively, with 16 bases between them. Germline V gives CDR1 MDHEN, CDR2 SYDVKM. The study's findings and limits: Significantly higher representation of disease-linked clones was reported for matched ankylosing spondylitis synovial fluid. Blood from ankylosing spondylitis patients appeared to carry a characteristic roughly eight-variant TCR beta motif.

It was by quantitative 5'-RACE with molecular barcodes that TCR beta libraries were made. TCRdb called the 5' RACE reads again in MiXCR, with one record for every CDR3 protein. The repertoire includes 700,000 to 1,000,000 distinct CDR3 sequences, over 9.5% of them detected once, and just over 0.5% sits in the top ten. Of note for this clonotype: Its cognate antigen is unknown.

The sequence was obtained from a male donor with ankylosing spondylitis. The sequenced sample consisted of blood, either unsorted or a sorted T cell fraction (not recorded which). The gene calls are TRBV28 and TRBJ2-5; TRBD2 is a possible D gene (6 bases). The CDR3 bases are TGTGCCAGCACCATAGCCGGAGGGCCAGAGACCCAGTACTTC. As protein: CASTIAGGPETQYF.